One and the same sample provided the 16 T cell receptor beta chains below, sequenced in a study of cytomegalovirus exposure and HLA in healthy donors. The PCR used 60 Vbeta and 13 Jbeta primers. This table comes from immunoSEQ multiplex PCR, and its TCRdb copy is limited to in-frame clones, with some not included. The sample consists of about 140,000 clones, approximately 82% of them appearing once. Sequenced sample: PBMCs. The receptors stem from a young man in good health and CMV-seropositive.

A word on this clone: At one end the junction does not follow the germline gene, possibly because of a read error. The V call is TRBV6-5, the J call TRBJ1-6; 7 bases line up with TRBD1. The germline gives CDR1 MNHEY, CDR2 SVGAGI. This CDR3 is 15 amino acids long. CDR3 sequence reads: CTSSYSDRSASPLHF. The CDR3 bases are TGTACCAGCAGTTACTCGGACAGGTCGGCTTCACCCCTCCACTTT.

The chain has TRBV6-1 and TRBJ2-2; D unclear. Trimming took off 6 bases at V and 4 bases at J, with 15 bases between the two ends. The CDR3 spans 15 residues. CDR1 is MNHNS, CDR2 SASEGT, per germline. The CDR3 DNA follows: TGTGCCAGCAGGATGGAAGACGGGTTCACCGGGGAGCTGTTTTTT. Protein sequence: CASRMEDGFTGELFF.

The chain recombines TRBV25-1 with TRBJ1-3; D is unclear. Germline lookup yields CDR1 MGHDK and CDR2 SYGVNS. The V gene lost 3 bases and the J gene lost 0 bases, with 6 bases spanning the gap. The CDR3 covers 14 residues. CDR3 loop: CASSDGYSGNTIYF. The CDR3 nucleotides are TGTGCCAGCAGTGACGGGTACTCTGGAAACACCATATATTTT. Together with reference TRBV25-1 and TRBJ1-3, the CDR3 gives the full variable domain: EADIYQTPRYLVIGTGKKITLECSQTMGHDKMYWYQQDPGMELHLIHYSYGVNSTEKGDLSSESTVSRIRTEHFPLTLESARPSHTSQYLCASSDGYSGNTIYFGEGSWLTVV.

CDR3 coding DNA: TGTGCCAGCAGTTTGGGGACTACAGGAGAATACAATGAGCAGTTCTTC. This encodes CASSLGTTGEYNEQFF. The J gene is TRBJ2-1, the V gene TRBV27; 7 nucleotides agree with TRBD2. The CDR3 contains 16 residues. Germline lookup yields CDR1 MNHEY and CDR2 SMNVEV (reference sequence). V shed 3 bases, J shed 4 bases, and the junction held 9 bases outside the gene matches.

The chain carries TRBV18 and TRBJ1-5; TRBD1 matches 7 bases. Looked up from germline, CDR1 is KGHSH and CDR2 is LQKENI. The trim removed 3 bases at V and 6 bases at J, leaving 5 bases unmatched. The CDR3 extends over 14 amino acids. This CDR3 is CASSPIQGPQPQHF. The CDR3 DNA is TGTGCCAGCTCACCCATACAGGGGCCTCAGCCCCAGCATTTT.

Comments on this clone: Relative to the germline gene, one junction end is altered; a read error may explain this. The V gene is TRBV7-9, the J gene TRBJ2-1; 7 nucleotides agree with TRBD1. CDR3 length equals 15 residues. The germline V gene encodes CDR1 SEHNR and CDR2 FQNEAQ (reference sequence). The CDR3 DNA follows: TGTTCCAGCAGAGGGGGCGCGGGCTCCTACAATGAGCAGTTCTTC. Amino acids: CSSRGGAGSYNEQFF. Full variable domain (outside the CDR3, taken from reference TRBV7-9 and TRBJ2-1): DTGVSQNPRHKITKRGQNVTFRCDPISEHNRLYWYRQTLGQGPEFLTYFQNEAQLEKSRLLSDRFSAERPKGSFSTLEIQRTEQGDSAMYLCSSRGGAGSYNEQFFGPGTRLTVL.

This chain links TRBV5-6 with TRBJ2-5; D perhaps matches TRBD2 (6 bases). The DNA matches TRBJ2-7 better at its end, which makes the J call doubtful. Looked up from germline, CDR1 is SGHDT and CDR2 is YYEEEE. This CDR3 is 15 amino acids long. For the CDR3, the DNA is TGTGCCAGCAGCCCTCTCATGGGGGGTCGCTACGAGCAGTACTTC. Its protein product is CASSPLMGGRYEQYF.

The J gene is TRBJ2-5, the V gene TRBV27, with TRBD1 matching 7 bases. The junction had 6 bases not matched to a gene; V was cut back by 4 bases and J by 4 bases. The CDR3 spans 14 residues. Germline values: CDR1 MNHEY, CDR2 SMNVEV (reference sequence). CDR3 nucleotide sequence: TGTGCCAGCAGTTCAGGGGGAGAGGGAGAGACCCAGTACTTC. Amino acids: CASSSGGEGETQYF.

The rearrangement uses TRBV27 and TRBJ2-2; possible D gene TRBD1, 5 bases. From germline, CDR1 is MNHEY and CDR2 SMNVEV (reference sequence). The CDR3 has 19 amino acids. Trimming removed 5 bases at V and 3 bases at J, with 25 bases between. CDR3 in amino acids: CASSPISPGRGRYTGELFF. The CDR3 nucleotides read TGTGCCAGCAGTCCGATCAGCCCCGGTAGGGGTCGGTACACCGGGGAGCTGTTTTTT.

Here the CDR3 reads CASSPRTPDTGELFF. In DNA form, the CDR3 reads TGTGCCAGCTCACCCCGGACTCCAGACACCGGGGAGCTGTTTTTT. This chain connects TRBV18 to TRBJ2-2, with a tentative D call TRBD2 (5 bases). The V gene lost 3 bases and the J gene lost 3 bases, with 11 bases spanning the gap. Germline CDR1 KGHSH, CDR2 LQKENI. CDR3 length: 15 residues.

About this clone itself: In the same sample, other DNA sequences code for this CDR3. The chain has TRBV6-6 and TRBJ2-3, with TRBD1 identical over 10 bases. This CDR3 is built from 15 residues. The germline V gene encodes CDR1 MNHNY and CDR2 SVGAGI (reference sequence). The trim removed 2 bases at V and 3 bases at J, leaving 2 bases unmatched. The CDR3 DNA sequence: TGTGCCAGCAGTTACCCGGGACAGGGGACAGATACGCAGTATTTT. This gives the protein CASSYPGQGTDTQYF.

This rearrangement joins TRBV15 to TRBJ1-5; the D gene is possibly TRBD1 (5 bases). With 3 bases removed from V and 7 bases from J, the gap between germline ends came to 19 bases. CDR1 is LNHNV, CDR2 YYDKDF, per germline (reference sequence). This CDR3 has 16 residues. The CDR3 region is CATSSLYRGRVQPQHF. Here the CDR3 DNA reads TGTGCCACCAGCAGTCTCTATAGGGGCAGGGTGCAGCCCCAGCATTTT.

V is TRBV2 and J is TRBJ2-7; tentatively, D is TRBD1 (5 bases). The germline CDR1 and CDR2 sequences are SNHLY and FYNNEI. V was clipped by 2 bases and J by 5 bases, with 13 bases between them. The CDR3 runs to 14 residues. The CDR3: CASSEQGRVDEQYF. The CDR3 DNA follows: TGTGCCAGCAGTGAACAGGGAAGAGTGGACGAGCAGTACTTC. Full variable domain (remainder filled in from reference TRBV2 and TRBJ2-7): EPEVTQTPSHQVTQMGQEVILRCVPISNHLYFYWYRQILGQKVEFLVSFYNNEISEKSEIFDDQFSVERPDGSNFTLKIRSTKLEDSAMYFCASSEQGRVDEQYFGPGTRLTVT.

The rearrangement joins TRBV6-5 to TRBJ1-6; no clear D gene. Between the trimmed V and J ends, which lost 2 bases and 13 bases, there was a span of 12 bases. Germline V gene sequence: CDR1 MNHEY, CDR2 SVGAGI. The CDR3 runs to 13 residues. The DNA for the CDR3 is TGTGCCAGCAGTTACACCCTTGATCGGCCCCTCCACTTT. It translates to CASSYTLDRPLHF.

The chain has TRBV19 and TRBJ1-5, with D possibly TRBD1 on 6 matching bases. V lost 5 bases to trimming and J lost 3 bases, with 17 bases between them. The germline V gene has CDR1 LNHDA and CDR2 SQIVND (reference sequence). The CDR3 contains 16 residues. In DNA form, the CDR3 reads TGTGCCAGTAGTCCGCCCACAGGGTACTACAATCAGCCCCAGCATTTT. Protein product: CASSPPTGYYNQPQHF. Full variable domain (rest looked up from reference TRBV19 and TRBJ1-5): DGGITQSPKYLFRKEGQNVTLSCEQNLNHDAMYWYRQDPGQGLRLIYYSQIVNDFQKGDIAEGYSVSREKKESFPLTVTSAQKNPTAFYLCASSPPTGYYNQPQHFGDGTRLSIL.

To note about this clone: Other DNA variants within this sample encode the same CDR3. V usage is TRBV20-1 and J usage is TRBJ2-5; unclear D gene. CDR3 length: 10 residues. CDR1 DFQATT and CDR2 SNEGSKA come from the germline V gene (reference sequence). The V end was cut by 5 bases, the J end by 2 bases, with 3 bases between. The CDR3 is CSARQETQYF. The CDR3 bases are TGCAGTGCTCGTCAAGAGACCCAGTACTTC.